The clone carrying this T cell receptor beta chain showed up many times. Antigen unknown. TCRdb passed the PCR reads through MiXCR, listing each CDR3 protein once. Of 85,000 to 90,000 distinct CDR3 sequences detected, 15% to 20% appear once; the ten largest clones hold around 0.8%. The CDR3 consists of 14 residues. Germline CDR1 reads DFQATT; CDR2 reads SNEGSKA (reference sequence). V was pared by 6 bases and J by 1 base, with 15 bases between. This specimen belongs to a study of molecular identifiers for immune sequencing clone quantification. Whole-study findings and limits: Highly expanded clone sizes could be underestimated by identical TCR molecules sharing a barcode. Among 800,000 to 1,000,000 naive cells, as was reported, spiked Jurkat TCR RNA from one cell was detectable.

The chain joins TRBV20-1 to TRBJ2-5, with TRBD1 as a possible D gene (5 bases). This receptor was obtained from a human donor in good health. Some libraries in this study had Jurkat cell RNA spiked in. Sequenced input: naive CD8+ T cells from blood, with Jurkat cell RNA spiked in. Indicated subset: FACS-sorted CD8+CD4-CCR7+CD45RA+ naive T cells. CDR3 nucleotides: TGCAGTGCAGGGGTAAATTTAGTCCAAGAGACCCAGTACTTC. Its translation: CSAGVNLVQETQYF.